This paragraph covers one T cell receptor (beta chain) sequence. Its antigen is not yet known. There are no base qualities to consult, and no much larger clone falls within one base. This sample was taken from a study of blood T cell repertoires in COVID-19 (dated by TCRdb to the early 2020s). Background for the entire study: Samples covering the acute and convalescent phases of COVID-19 were provided by collaborators in the United States, Italy and Spain. The material from the prospective study consisted of cDNA or gDNA derived from T cells, B-cell-depleted T cells, or PBMCs. Subjects who had been exposed to COVID-19, were actively infected with it, or had recovered from it provided the deeply sampled blood TCRbeta repertoires that made up the dataset. The repertoires were made available in a free public database intended to serve as a resource for research on the immune response to SARS-CoV-2. Samples came from the ongoing ImmuneRACE study (first 160 participants) plus 1,254 subjects from 6 global collaborators. Sample metadata almost always included a de-identified subject ID, COVID-19 status, age in years and sex. HLA class I and class II types, where available, came from metadata supplied by the sample provider rather than from assay-based typing.

Findings and caveats that apply to the study as a whole: Clinical and demographic metadata were provided uncurated, with the amount varying by source and participant.

The immunoSEQ Assay, a bias-controlled multiplex PCR, was used to amplify TCRbeta CDR3 regions from genomic DNA. Turning to the authors' computational methods: The number of nucleated cells in each sample was estimated by amplification of reference gene primers within the assay. To quantify the absolute abundance of each unique TCRbeta CDR3 rearrangement, sequence reads were collapsed and filtered. For each sample, productive Simpson clonality was calculated as the square root of Simpson's diversity index across productive rearrangements. TCRdb mirrors the immuneACCESS table, restricted to in-frame sequences. Some clones are absent from its copies; in checked studies, under half trace to an unresolved V gene, and the reason for the others is unknown. V, J and clone size are those of that table, while D and trimming were read from the DNA. This sample holds under 300,000 clones; about 89% were observed only once. The ten top clones hold 8.8% of the sample.

Based on the germline V gene, the CDR1 and CDR2 sequences are SGHVS and FQNEAQ. At the junction V is shortened by 3 bases and J by 2 bases; bases outside the gene matches: 4. The CDR3, from cysteine to phenylalanine, totals 15 residues. Only the CDR3 region is kept as DNA, spanning 45 bases read in frame from base 1. Participants in the prospective study were enrolled through a virtual design, were aged roughly 18 to 90 years, and lived in fewer than 30 United States geographic areas. To assign participants to cohorts, the prospective study relied on clinical history that participants themselves reported in a screening survey and a study questionnaire. Recovered participants in ImmuneRACE Cohort 3 were defined as having two consecutive negative NP/OP PCR tests, clearance from a healthcare professional, or resolution of symptoms. Mobile phlebotomists in the prospective study collected whole blood, serum and a nasopharyngeal or oropharyngeal swab from every participant. Additional blood draws and questionnaires over an approximately 2-month period could optionally be provided by prospective study participants. Blood samples from the prospective study were shipped frozen or at room temperature prior to DNA extraction.

This sequence was found in a man aged 35 to 55 who had recovered from COVID-19. The sequence joins TRBV7-8 to TRBJ1-1; 9 middle bases align to TRBD1. The material sequenced was PBMCs or T cells enriched from blood (not recorded which). The CDR3 in this case is CASSFTGGGNTEAFF. The DNA is as follows: TGTGCCAGCAGCTTTACAGGGGGCGGTAACACTGAAGCTTTCTTT.